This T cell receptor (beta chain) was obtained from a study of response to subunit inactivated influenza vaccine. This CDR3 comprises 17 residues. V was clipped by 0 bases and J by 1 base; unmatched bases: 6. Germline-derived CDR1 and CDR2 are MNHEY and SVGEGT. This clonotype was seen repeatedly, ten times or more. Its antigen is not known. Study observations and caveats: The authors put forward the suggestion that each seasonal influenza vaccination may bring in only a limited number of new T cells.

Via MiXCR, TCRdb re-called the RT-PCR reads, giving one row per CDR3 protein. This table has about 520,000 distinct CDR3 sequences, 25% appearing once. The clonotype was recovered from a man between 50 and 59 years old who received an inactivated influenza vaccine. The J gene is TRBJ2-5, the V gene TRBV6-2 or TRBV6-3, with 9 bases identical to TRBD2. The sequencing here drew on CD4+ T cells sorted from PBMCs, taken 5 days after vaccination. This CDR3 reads CASSYSLLAGTQETQYF. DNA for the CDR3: TGTGCCAGCAGTTACTCCCTACTAGCGGGCACCCAAGAGACCCAGTACTTC.